The 27 T cell receptor beta chains in this list originate from one sample, sequenced in a study of response to subunit inactivated influenza vaccine (dated by TCRdb to between 2017 and 2018). The library was made by RT-PCR. Sequenced on an Illumina HiSeq 2500. TCRdb reran the public reads through fastp at Q25 and MiXCR, keeping productive beta chains. Rows are combined by CDR3 protein, so each entry shows the most common genes and DNA. This sample gives roughly 790,000 distinct CDR3 sequences in total; around 20% of them show up just once. The ten biggest clones cover about a tenth of the sample. The sequences come from PBMCs from blood, collected more than 4 days after vaccination. The receptors were sampled from a man aged 50-59 years who received an inactivated influenza vaccine. Donor details come from another sample of the same person, matched by shared clones.

The chain has TRBV6-1 and TRBJ1-1, with D hard to call. Trimming took 7 bases from V and 6 from J, leaving 21 bases between them. Germline loops: CDR1 MNHNS, CDR2 SASEGT. The CDR3 contains 15 residues. Here the CDR3 reads CASTPRKDLRPEAFF. CDR3 coding DNA: TGTGCCAGCACCCCTAGGAAAGACCTCCGGCCTGAAGCTTTCTTT.

This clonotype was recorded a few times. The J gene is TRBJ2-1, the V gene TRBV24-1, with 9 positions matching TRBD1. The CDR3 runs 17 residues. Germline V gives CDR1 KGHDR, CDR2 SFDVKD. V lost 4 bases and J lost 11; bases outside the gene matches: 17. This CDR3 reads CATSDPTRDRDLYKQFF. The DNA of the CDR3 is TGTGCCACCAGTGACCCGACTCGGGACAGGGACCTCTATAAGCAGTTCTTC.

The table lists this clonotype with a few counts. This sequence joins TRBV15 and TRBJ1-1; maybe TRBD1 (5 bases). CDR3 length: 14 amino acids. Germline V gene data show CDR1 as LNHNV and CDR2 as YYDKDF (reference sequence). Trimming stripped 2 bases from V and 1 base from J, with 8 bases between. This CDR3 reads CATSRPTENTEAFF. CDR3 sequence (DNA): TGTGCCACCAGCAGACCGACAGAGAACACTGAAGCTTTCTTT.

This clonotype was found a few times. The rearrangement joins TRBV12-3 or TRBV12-4 to TRBJ1-3, with unresolved D. The V and J ends lost 4 bases and 0 bases respectively, with 13 bases between them. The CDR3 extends over 16 amino acids. CDR3 amino acids: CASSWVGVYSGNTIYF. The CDR3 nucleotides are TGTGCCAGCAGTTGGGTTGGGGTCTACTCTGGAAACACCATATATTTT.

This sequence joins TRBV4-1 and TRBJ1-2; a weak D match, TRBD1 (6 bases). CDR1 and CDR2 from the germline V gene are MGHRA and YSYEKL. CDR3 length equals 16 residues. Trimming removed 4 bases from V and 8 bases from J, with 23 bases in between. CDR3 amino acids: CASSLIGGRGIIGYTF. The CDR3 region has the DNA TGCGCCAGCAGCCTTATCGGAGGCAGGGGTATTATAGGCTACACCTTC.

The chain joins TRBV5-1 to TRBJ2-5; D is perhaps TRBD2 (7 bases). The V end lost 5 bases, the J end lost 5 bases, and 16 bases lay between the germline ends. CDR1 and CDR2 (germline): SGHRS, YFSETQ. The CDR3 has 14 residues. CDR3 protein: CASRRGEGLETQYF. The CDR3 region has the DNA TGCGCCAGCAGGAGGGGGGAGGGCCTCGAGACCCAGTACTTC.

There are many counts of this clonotype. The V gene is TRBV27, the J gene TRBJ2-5; no firm D call. CDR1 and CDR2 from the germline V gene are MNHEY and SMNVEV (reference sequence). The CDR3 is 17 amino acids. V was shortened by 3 bases and J by 7 bases, with 24 bases between the two germline ends. The CDR3 protein is CASSFIRLGASTGTQYF. For the CDR3, the DNA is TGTGCCAGCAGTTTCATAAGGTTGGGTGCGAGCACGGGGACCCAGTACTTC.

The chain combines TRBV4-2 with TRBJ1-2, with TRBD1 as a possible D gene (5 bases). CDR3 length: 14 amino acids. The V end was cut by 0 bases, the J end by 3 bases, with 8 bases between. Per germline, CDR1 LGHNA and CDR2 YNFKEQ. This CDR3 reads CASSQEGVDYGYTF. For the CDR3, the DNA is TGTGCCAGCAGCCAAGAGGGGGTTGACTATGGCTACACCTTC.

This clonotype showed up just a few times. The chain employs TRBV6-1 and TRBJ2-5, with D unresolved. Trimming removed 6 bases at V and 1 base at J, with 12 bases between. This CDR3 comprises 14 residues. Germline CDR1 is MNHNS and CDR2 is SASEGT. The CDR3 loop is CASSEERAQETQYF. The CDR3 region has the DNA TGTGCCAGCAGCGAGGAACGCGCCCAAGAGACCCAGTACTTC.

V usage is TRBV12-3 or TRBV12-4 and J usage is TRBJ2-5, with D perhaps TRBD1 (6 bases). The CDR3 contains 15 residues. Trimming took 3 bases from V and 5 from J, leaving 16 bases between them. Here the CDR3 DNA reads TGTGCCAGCAGTTTTCGAACAGGGCTAGGCGAGACCCAGTACTTC. It encodes CASSFRTGLGETQYF.

V is TRBV12-3 or TRBV12-4 and J is TRBJ1-1; tentative D call: TRBD1 (6 bases). V shed 3 bases and J shed 5 bases, with 13 bases lying between them. The CDR3 contains 14 residues. This CDR3 reads CASSFTGKPTEAFF. Written as DNA, the CDR3 is TGTGCCAGCAGTTTCACAGGGAAGCCTACTGAAGCTTTCTTT.

In this sample, this clonotype turned up a few times. This chain joins TRBV20-1 and TRBJ2-5, with a tentative D call TRBD1 (6 bases). Trimming stripped 3 bases from V and 5 bases from J, with 16 bases between. Germline V gene sequence: CDR1 DFQATT, CDR2 SNEGSKA (reference sequence). The CDR3 length is 14 residues. The CDR3 loop reads CSARGADVGETQYF. The CDR3, as DNA: TGCAGTGCTAGGGGGGCAGATGTTGGGGAGACCCAGTACTTC.

Only a few counts were recorded for this clonotype. The chain couples TRBV20-1 to TRBJ2-1; 8 bases are a match to TRBD2. Germline V gene data show CDR1 as DFQATT and CDR2 as SNEGSKA (reference sequence). CDR3 length: 14 amino acids. V was pared by 3 bases and J by 2 bases, with 3 bases of the junction left unmatched. The CDR3 coding sequence is TGCAGTGCTAGTTCGGGAGGGGCCTACAATGAGCAGTTCTTC. It is translated as CSASSGGAYNEQFF.

This clonotype was recorded at least ten times. J is TRBJ2-1 and V is TRBV7-9, with 10 bases aligning to TRBD2. CDR1 and CDR2 from the germline V gene are SEHNR and FQNEAQ (reference sequence). The CDR3 is 16 residues long. The V and J ends lost 6 bases and 10 bases, in that order; junction bases with no gene match: 15. The CDR3 loop is CASRQLSGGSAWEQFF. The CDR3, as DNA: TGTGCCAGCAGACAACTTAGCGGGGGGTCCGCATGGGAGCAGTTCTTC.

V is TRBV7-9 and J is TRBJ2-1; weak D call: TRBD1 (5 bases). Germline CDR1 and CDR2: SEHNR and FQNEAQ (reference sequence). The CDR3 has 15 amino acids. Trimming left V 0 bases short and J 9 bases short, with 15 bases between. In DNA form, the CDR3 reads TGTGCCAGCAGCTTAGCTGGGCAGGGCGTAGGTGAGCAGTTCTTC. It yields the protein CASSLAGQGVGEQFF.

This rearrangement joins TRBV11-2 to TRBJ2-1, with 10 bases identical to TRBD1. The V and J ends lost 0 bases and 0 bases, in that order; junction bases with no gene match: 17. The CDR3 extends over 22 amino acids. Germline V CDR1 and CDR2: SGHAT, FQNNGV. This CDR3 reads CASSLDTLTGTGDRSSYNEQFF. The CDR3 DNA reads as TGTGCCAGCAGCTTAGATACACTAACCGGGACAGGGGACCGAAGCTCCTACAATGAGCAGTTCTTC.

This clonotype appeared a few times. V and J are TRBV20-1 and TRBJ2-2; 11 bases fit TRBD2. Germline V gene data show CDR1 as DFQATT and CDR2 as SNEGSKA (reference sequence). V shed 5 bases, J shed 0 bases, and the junction held 8 bases outside the gene matches. The CDR3 spans 17 residues. CDR3 bases: TGCAGTGCTCGTGGACTAGCGGGCACCGCGAACACCGGGGAGCTGTTTTTT. Residues: CSARGLAGTANTGELFF.

This clonotype has a count of ten or more. This CDR3 reads CASSLIADSSYNEQFF. CDR3 coding DNA: TGTGCCAGCAGTTTAATAGCGGACAGCTCCTACAATGAGCAGTTCTTC. The V gene is TRBV12-3 or TRBV12-4, the J gene TRBJ2-1; D tentatively reads TRBD1 or TRBD2 (6 bases each). The CDR3 consists of 16 residues. Between the trimmed V and J ends, which lost 2 bases and 0 bases, there was a span of 11 bases.

This clonotype was observed a handful of times. The rearrangement links TRBV20-1 to TRBJ1-5; 8 positions agree with TRBD1. CDR3 size: 14 residues. Germline V gene data show CDR1 as DFQATT and CDR2 as SNEGSKA (reference sequence). Losses at the gene ends were 7 bases for V and 1 base for J; bases not matched to a gene: 6. CDR3 bases: TGCAGTGTCAGGACAGGGACGAGCAATCAGCCCCAGCATTTT. This encodes CSVRTGTSNQPQHF.

The J gene is TRBJ2-7, the V gene TRBV4-1; the D gene is possibly TRBD1 (5 bases). Trimming took off 4 bases at V and 3 bases at J, with 10 bases between the two ends. Per germline, CDR1 MGHRA and CDR2 YSYEKL. The CDR3 consists of 13 residues. CDR3 in DNA: TGCGCCAGCAGCCCCTTTCAGGGCTACGAGCAGTACTTC. Translated, it gives CASSPFQGYEQYF.

This clonotype was seen a few times. V gene TRBV6-1 combines with J gene TRBJ2-2; D is ambiguous. The V gene lost 4 bases and the J gene lost 2 bases, with 8 bases spanning the gap. Germline CDR1 reads MNHNS; CDR2 reads SASEGT. This CDR3 has 14 amino acids. CDR3 region: CASSGLTNTGELFF. CDR3 coding DNA: TGTGCCAGCAGTGGATTAACTAACACCGGGGAGCTGTTTTTT.

The chain couples TRBV7-9 to TRBJ2-2; TRBD1 matches at 9 bases. Losses at the gene ends were 5 bases for V and 1 base for J; bases not matched to a gene: 8. Germline CDR1 SEHNR, CDR2 FQNEAQ (reference sequence). The CDR3 is 17 amino acids. The CDR3 DNA is TGTGCCAGCAGCCTGAGCCCGGGACAGGGGAACACCGGGGAGCTGTTTTTT. This codes for CASSLSPGQGNTGELFF.

This sequence joins TRBV5-1 and TRBJ2-5; a possible D gene is TRBD2 (5 bases). CDR3 length: 18 residues. Germline V gives CDR1 SGHRS, CDR2 YFSETQ. The germline V and J ends were trimmed by 0 bases and 4 bases, with 22 bases remaining between them. CDR3 DNA sequence: TGCGCCAGCAGCTTGGCCATGCGGGTTTCCTCCCGCGCAGAGACCCAGTACTTC. This codes for CASSLAMRVSSRAETQYF.

The chain employs TRBV12-3 or TRBV12-4 and TRBJ2-3; D is undetermined. Trimming took 6 bases from V and 0 from J, leaving 10 bases between them. The CDR3 has 14 residues. The CDR3 spells CASRIGGSTDTQYF. CDR3 nucleotides: TGTGCCAGCAGAATCGGCGGTAGCACAGATACGCAGTATTTT.

The chain joins TRBV9 to TRBJ1-5, with D perhaps TRBD1 (5 bases). V lost 4 bases and J 1 base, leaving 12 bases between the germline ends. The V gene's germline CDR1 is SGDLS and CDR2 YYNGEE. This CDR3 region has 15 residues. The CDR3 DNA reads TGTGCCAGCAGCTTCCGGGACGGGAGCAATCAGCCCCAGCATTTT. Translating gives CASSFRDGSNQPQHF.

The chain links TRBV2 to TRBJ1-4; TRBD1 matches at 10 bases. The CDR3 length is 15 residues. CDR1 and CDR2 from the germline V gene are SNHLY and FYNNEI. Trimming cost V 7 bases and J 8 bases; bases outside gene matches: 10. The CDR3 nucleotides are TGTGCCAGCAAATTAACCGGGACAGGGGACGAAAAACTGTTTTTT. Translated, it gives CASKLTGTGDEKLFF.

This clonotype was detected many times. This chain connects TRBV7-2 to TRBJ2-7; 8 bases fit TRBD2. The CDR3 runs 14 residues. Germline lookup yields CDR1 SGHTA and CDR2 FQGNSA. After removal of 6 bases from V and 4 bases from J, the junction contained 8 bases not matched to a gene. DNA of the CDR3: TGTGCCAGCAGTGGTAGCGGGAAGGGGTACGAGCAGTACTTC. The encoded protein is CASSGSGKGYEQYF.